One sample yielded the 3 T cell receptor beta chains listed below, sequenced in a study of cytotoxic CD8 clonotypes in ibrutinib-treated CLL. Clones were read by immunoSEQ multiplex PCR, and TCRdb kept only the in-frame ones, dropping some. The sample has 110,000 to 150,000 clones, about 80% seen once. Specimen: PBMCs, collected after 24 months of ibrutinib treatment. The receptors stem from a human donor with chronic lymphocytic leukemia.

The genes are TRBV27 and TRBJ2-2; the D is unclear. Germline V gene lookup returns CDR1 MNHEY and CDR2 SMNVEV (reference sequence). This CDR3 region has 13 residues. The V end was cut by 3 bases, the J end by 4 bases, with 6 bases between. The CDR3 region has the DNA TGTGCCAGCAGTTTTCCGAGCACCGGGGAGCTGTTTTTT. Amino acid sequence: CASSFPSTGELFF.

The chain recombines TRBV7-7 with TRBJ2-1, with TRBD2 identical over 7 bases. The CDR3 runs to 15 residues. Germline lookup yields CDR1 SSHAT and CDR2 FNYEAQ (reference sequence). The V segment lost 1 base and the J segment 4 bases; nucleotides outside the gene matches: 4. CDR3 residues: CASSLGLAAYNEQFF. Here the CDR3 DNA reads TGTGCCAGCAGCTTAGGGCTAGCGGCATACAATGAGCAGTTCTTC.

This chain links TRBV6-1 with TRBJ1-1; the match to TRBD1 covers 7 bases. Per the germline V gene, CDR1 is MNHNS and CDR2 is SASEGT. With V trimmed by 7 bases and J by 5 bases, 7 bases remained unmatched. CDR3 length: 13 residues. The CDR3 region has the DNA TGTGCCAGCATCCCTGCAGGGGGGACTGAAGCTTTCTTT. Amino acid sequence: CASIPAGGTEAFF.